The source of this T cell receptor (beta chain) is a study of PD-1 blockade in classical Hodgkin lymphoma (dated by TCRdb to 2020 to 2021). Background for the entire study: Nivolumab dosing was 3 mg/kg intravenously every 2 weeks, continuing until either disease progression or unacceptable toxicity. The study used CyTOF and TCR beta sequencing to define a peripheral blood immune signature of response to PD-1 blockade in classical Hodgkin lymphoma.

In its sample, this clone was seen once. The specificity of this receptor is unknown. The DNA is omitted, as the CDR3 cannot be located on it reliably, and the CDR3 follows TCRdb's listing. Reading the germline V gene gives CDR1 LGHNT and CDR2 FRNRAP. Measured from the cysteine to the phenylalanine, the CDR3 is 16 residues long. This specimen's time point label, interpreted: cycle 2 day 1 (C2D1) of nivolumab. Every trial patient had relapsed following autologous stem cell transplantation, and prior brentuximab vedotin exposure was what differed among cohorts A, B and C. A total of over 55 patients with relapsed/refractory classical Hodgkin lymphoma made up the trial cohort, and each patient's best overall response was complete response, partial response or progressive disease. Single-agent nivolumab was administered to trial patients in the multi-cohort phase II CheckMate 205 trial. An independent review committee assessed best overall response by applying the 2007 International Working Group response criteria. Trial PBMCs were obtained immediately prior to nivolumab initiation (C1D1) and on therapy at cycle 2 day 1 and cycle 4 day 1. Peripheral blood was collected in 8 mL Vacutainer Cell Preparation Tubes, from which PBMCs were isolated by centrifugation and then cryopreserved.

Genomic DNA was extracted with the Qiagen DNeasy kit from unsorted PBMCs and from negatively selected CD4+ and CD8+ fractions. Amplification of TCR beta CDR3 regions was done by immunoSEQ multiplex PCR with primers that anneal to V and J segments. A synthetic immune receptor repertoire was used to minimize amplification bias, and any residual bias was removed computationally once sequencing was done. In the authors' own workflow: Repertoire diversity was quantified as the Shannon entropy index using custom Python scripts. Unsorted, CD4+ and CD8+ repertoires were analyzed separately, except in combined analyses where CD4+ and CD8+ sequences were merged in silico. A clone counted as expanded when the clone's frequency after treatment rose at least 2-fold relative to C1D1, and clones undetected at baseline were given a pseudocount of 0.5. Singleton clones were defined as clones with 0 or 1 copy at C1D1, and non-singleton clones were defined as clones with 2 or more copies. Clones expanded in unsorted samples were assigned a CD4+, CD8+ or unknown annotation through matching of protein sequences in sorted samples from the same patient. Wilcoxon tests on paired samples were used to test changes in diversity from C1D1 to C4D1. TCRdb limited this immuneACCESS table to in-frame rearrangements with V and J called. A share of clones is missing; checked studies link under half to unresolved V genes, and the rest is unexplained. V, J and clone size reflect that table, while D and trimming were determined from the DNA. For this sample there are 29,000 or so clones; 70% appear just once. 13% to 15% of the sample is in the top ten clones.

Findings and caveats that apply to the study as a whole: Baseline TCR diversity was reported to be lower in newly diagnosed patients than in healthy donors and to be lower still in relapsed/refractory patients. Patients starting nivolumab less than 1 year after ASCT had lower diversity and were excluded from later analyses to avoid confounding by immune reconstitution. The study was restricted to a single clinical trial cohort, and the causes of repertoire differences, possibly disease activity or prior therapy, were left undefined. Trial patients achieving complete response had baseline diversity similar to newly diagnosed patients, whereas partial responders and progressors had significantly lower diversity. A significant rise by C4D1 was seen in CD4+ but not CD8+ TCR diversity (p=0.0027 vs p=0.16), with the rise being most apparent in complete responders (p=0.02).

The material sequenced was peripheral blood mononuclear cells (PBMCs), taken before the second cycle of nivolumab. The clonotype was recovered from a human donor with classical Hodgkin lymphoma. This chain joins TRBV12-5 to TRBJ1-2. The CDR3 region has the sequence CAIAYARSPYLCGYTF.